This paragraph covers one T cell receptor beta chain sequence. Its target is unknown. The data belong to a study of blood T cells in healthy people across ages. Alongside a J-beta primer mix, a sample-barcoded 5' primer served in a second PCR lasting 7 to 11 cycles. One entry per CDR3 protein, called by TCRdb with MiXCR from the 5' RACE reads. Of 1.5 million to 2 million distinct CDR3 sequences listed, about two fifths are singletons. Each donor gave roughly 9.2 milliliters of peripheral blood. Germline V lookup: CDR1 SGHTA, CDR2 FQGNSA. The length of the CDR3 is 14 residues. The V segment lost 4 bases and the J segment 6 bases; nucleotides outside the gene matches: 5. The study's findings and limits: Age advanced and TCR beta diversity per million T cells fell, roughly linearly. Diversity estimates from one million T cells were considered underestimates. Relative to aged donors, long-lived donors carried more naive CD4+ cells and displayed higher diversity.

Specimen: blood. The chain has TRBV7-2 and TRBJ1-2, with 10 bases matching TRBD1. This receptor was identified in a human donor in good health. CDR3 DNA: TGTGCCAGCAGCTGGGCGGGGACAGGGGATGGCTACACCTTC. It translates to CASSWAGTGDGYTF.